This TCR beta chain was sequenced for a study of T cell responses to AZD1222 COVID-19 vaccine. Study findings and constraints: Unmutated regions of variants are reportedly targeted by nearly half of spike-specific TCRs. The donor cohort was predominantly white British with a female majority, and clonal diversity may have been underestimated. Two AZD1222 doses significantly raised spike-specific TCR breadth and depth over controls. Only a handful of AZD1222 recipients, roughly 6 in all, had baseline seropositivity.

TCRdb's copy holds only in-frame clones and misses some; the assay was immunoSEQ multiplex PCR. This sample carries over 200,000 clones, approximately 94% of them seen once, and the ten largest clones take 1.7%. Trimming removed 6 bases at V and 1 base at J, with 6 bases between. CDR3 size: 12 residues. Germline values: CDR1 WSHSY, CDR2 SAAADI. As regards this clone: Antigen unknown.

The chain combines TRBV10-2 with TRBJ1-1; D not certain. The receptor was derived from an adult who received the MenACWY meningococcal vaccine as a control. The specimen was peripheral blood, collected 28 days after the second dose of the MenACWY control vaccine. As DNA, the CDR3 is TGCGCCAGCAGGGGAGGGAACACTGAAGCTTTCTTT. It specifies CASRGGNTEAFF.